The clone carrying this T cell receptor (beta chain) occurred a few times. These data originate in a study of blood T cell repertoires in COVID-19. Libraries were prepared by immunoSEQ multiplex PCR; TCRdb keeps only in-frame clonotypes and omits some of them. This sample has about 110,000 clones; about two thirds occur once, and the top ten carry about 0.85%. V was shortened by 7 bases and J by 4 bases, with 17 bases between the two germline ends. Germline V gene lookup returns CDR1 SQVTM and CDR2 ANQGSEA. The CDR3 is 14 residues long. This clonotype originated in a human donor with acute or convalescent COVID-19. The donor label of this sample is uncertain. The chain carries TRBV29-1 and TRBJ2-1, with D perhaps matching TRBD2 (6 bases). The sample consisted of peripheral blood. The CDR3: CSAGRNAVYNEQFF. The CDR3 coding sequence is TGCAGCGCCGGGAGAAATGCGGTTTACAATGAGCAGTTCTTC.